The present entry profiles one T cell receptor (beta chain) with its context. In germline, CDR1 is KGHSH, CDR2 LQKENI. The CDR3 consists of 13 residues. V lost 0 bases to trimming and J lost 1 base, with 3 bases between them. This record belongs to a study of spatial heterogeneity in lung cancer. Study context: Samples were obtained from some 70 donors, all untreated early-stage non-small cell lung cancer patients.

The library protocol tagged each TCR cDNA with a unique molecular identifier. TCRdb reanalysed the 5' RACE reads using MiXCR and keeps one entry per CDR3 protein. Of 95,000 to 120,000 distinct CDR3 sequences in the sample, 11% were seen once. Time point meaning: blood at routine non-recurrence follow-up after resection. The sequence was collected from a female donor with early-stage non-small cell lung cancer. This chain joins TRBV18 and TRBJ1-1; D gene unclear. The material sequenced was PBMCs, taken at follow-up. CDR3 bases: TGTGCCAGCTCACCACCCCAGAACACTGAAGCTTTCTTT. This encodes CASSPPQNTEAFF.